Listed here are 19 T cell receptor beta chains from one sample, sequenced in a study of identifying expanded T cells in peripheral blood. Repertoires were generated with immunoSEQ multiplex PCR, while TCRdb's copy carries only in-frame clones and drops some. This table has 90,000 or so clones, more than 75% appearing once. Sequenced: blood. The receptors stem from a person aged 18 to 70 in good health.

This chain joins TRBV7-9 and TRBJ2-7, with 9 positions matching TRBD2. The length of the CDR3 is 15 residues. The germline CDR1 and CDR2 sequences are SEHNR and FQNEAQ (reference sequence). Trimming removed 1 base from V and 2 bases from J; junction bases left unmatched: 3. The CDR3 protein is CASSLGSGGPYEQYF. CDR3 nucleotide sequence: TGTGCCAGCAGCTTAGGTAGCGGGGGCCCCTACGAGCAGTACTTC.

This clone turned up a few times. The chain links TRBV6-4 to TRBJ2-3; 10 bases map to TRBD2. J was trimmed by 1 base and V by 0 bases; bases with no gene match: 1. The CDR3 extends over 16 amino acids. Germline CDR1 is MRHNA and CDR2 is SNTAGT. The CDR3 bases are TGTGCCAGCAGTGACTCCAGCGGGGGGGGCACAGATACGCAGTATTTT. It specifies CASSDSSGGGTDTQYF.

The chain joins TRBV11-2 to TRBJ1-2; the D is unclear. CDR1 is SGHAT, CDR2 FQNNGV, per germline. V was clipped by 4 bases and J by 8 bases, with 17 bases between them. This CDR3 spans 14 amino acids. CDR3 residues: CASSSLVITEGYTF. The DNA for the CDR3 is TGTGCCAGCAGCTCCTTAGTCATTACAGAGGGCTACACCTTC.

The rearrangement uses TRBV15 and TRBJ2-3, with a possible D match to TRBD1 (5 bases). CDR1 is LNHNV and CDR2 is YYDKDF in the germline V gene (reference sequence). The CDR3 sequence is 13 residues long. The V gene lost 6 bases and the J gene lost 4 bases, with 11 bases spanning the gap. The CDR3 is CATSPRAADTQYF. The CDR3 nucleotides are TGTGCCACCAGTCCCAGGGCTGCAGATACGCAGTATTTT.

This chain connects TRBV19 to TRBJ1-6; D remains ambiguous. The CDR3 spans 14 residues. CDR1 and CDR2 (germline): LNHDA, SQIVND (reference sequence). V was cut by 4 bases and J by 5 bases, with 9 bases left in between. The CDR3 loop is CASSTGPDNSPLHF. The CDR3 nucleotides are TGTGCCAGTAGTACCGGACCGGATAATTCACCCCTCCACTTT.

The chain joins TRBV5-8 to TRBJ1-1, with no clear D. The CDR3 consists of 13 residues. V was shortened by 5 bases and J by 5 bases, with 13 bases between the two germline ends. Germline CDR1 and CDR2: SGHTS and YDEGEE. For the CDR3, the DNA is TGTGCCAGCAGAGAAACCGGAATAACTGAAGCTTTCTTT. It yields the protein CASRETGITEAFF.

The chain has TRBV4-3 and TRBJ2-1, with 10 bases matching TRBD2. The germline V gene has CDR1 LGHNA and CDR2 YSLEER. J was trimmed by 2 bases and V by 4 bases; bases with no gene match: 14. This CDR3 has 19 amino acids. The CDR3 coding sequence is TGCGCCAGCAGCCTGGTCAATCCCATAGCGGGGGGCCCCTACAATGAGCAGTTCTTC. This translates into CASSLVNPIAGGPYNEQFF.

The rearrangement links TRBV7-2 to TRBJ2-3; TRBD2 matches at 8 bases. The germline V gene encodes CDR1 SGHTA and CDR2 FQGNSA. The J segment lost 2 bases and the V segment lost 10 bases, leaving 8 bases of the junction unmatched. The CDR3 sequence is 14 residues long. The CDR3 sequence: CATGRGGFTDTQYF. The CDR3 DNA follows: TGTGCCACCGGGCGCGGGGGGTTCACAGATACGCAGTATTTT. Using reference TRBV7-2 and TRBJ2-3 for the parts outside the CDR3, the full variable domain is GAGVSQSPSNKVTEKGKDVELRCDPISGHTALYWYRQSLGQGLEFLIYFQGNSAPDKSGLPSDRFSAERTGGSVSTLTIQRTQQEDSAVYLCATGRGGFTDTQYFGPGTRLTVL.

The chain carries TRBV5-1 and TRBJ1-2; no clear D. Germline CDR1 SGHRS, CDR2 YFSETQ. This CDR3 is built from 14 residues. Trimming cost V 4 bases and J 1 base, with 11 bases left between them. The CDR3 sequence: CASSPLDGNYGYTF. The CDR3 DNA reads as TGCGCCAGCAGCCCATTAGACGGTAACTATGGCTACACCTTC.

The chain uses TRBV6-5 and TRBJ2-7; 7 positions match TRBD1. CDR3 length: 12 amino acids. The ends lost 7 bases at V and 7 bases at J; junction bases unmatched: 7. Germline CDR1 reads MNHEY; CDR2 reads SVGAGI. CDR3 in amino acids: CASKKGAWEQYF. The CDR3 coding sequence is TGTGCCAGCAAAAAGGGGGCGTGGGAGCAGTACTTC.

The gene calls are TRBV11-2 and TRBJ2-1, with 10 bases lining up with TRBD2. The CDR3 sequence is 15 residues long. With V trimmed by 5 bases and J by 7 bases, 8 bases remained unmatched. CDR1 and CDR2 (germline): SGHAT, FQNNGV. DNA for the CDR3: TGTGCCAGCAGCCCTCTAGCGGGGGCTGCAAATGAGCAGTTCTTC. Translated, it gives CASSPLAGAANEQFF. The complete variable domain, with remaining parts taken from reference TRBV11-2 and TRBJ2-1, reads EAGVAQSPRYKIIEKRQSVAFWCNPISGHATLYWYQQILGQGPKLLIQFQNNGVVDDSQLPKDRFSAERLKGVDSTLKIQPAKLEDSAVYLCASSPLAGAANEQFFGPGTRLTVL.

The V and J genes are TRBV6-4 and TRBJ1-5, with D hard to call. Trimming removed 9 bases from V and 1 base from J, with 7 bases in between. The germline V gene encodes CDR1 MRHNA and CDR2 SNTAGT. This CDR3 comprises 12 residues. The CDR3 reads CARGISNQPQHF. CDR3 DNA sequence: TGTGCCAGGGGGATCAGCAATCAGCCCCAGCATTTT.

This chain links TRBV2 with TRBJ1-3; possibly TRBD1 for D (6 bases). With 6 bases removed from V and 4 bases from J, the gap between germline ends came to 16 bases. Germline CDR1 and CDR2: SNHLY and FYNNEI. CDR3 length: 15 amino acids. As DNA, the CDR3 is TGTGCCAGCAGCCCTAAAGGGACATCAGGAAACACCATATATTTT. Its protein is CASSPKGTSGNTIYF.

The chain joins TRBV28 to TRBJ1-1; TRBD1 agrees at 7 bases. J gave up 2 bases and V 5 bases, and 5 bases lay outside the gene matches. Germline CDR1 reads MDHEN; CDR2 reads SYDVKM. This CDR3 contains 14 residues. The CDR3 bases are TGTGCCAGCAGTCTAGGGGGCCAAAACACTGAAGCTTTCTTT. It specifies CASSLGGQNTEAFF. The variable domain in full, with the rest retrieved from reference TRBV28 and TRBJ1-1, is DVKVTQSSRYLVKRTGEKVFLECVQDMDHENMFWYRQDPGLGLRLIYFSYDVKMKEKGDIPEGYSVSREKKERFSLILESASTNQTSMYLCASSLGGQNTEAFFGQGTRLTVV.

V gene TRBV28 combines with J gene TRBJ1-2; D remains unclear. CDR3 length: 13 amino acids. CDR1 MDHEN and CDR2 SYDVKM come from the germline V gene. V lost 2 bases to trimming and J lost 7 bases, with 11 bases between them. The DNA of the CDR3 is TGTGCCAGCAGTTTAGGCCAGCCGGGTGGCTACACCTTC. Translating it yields CASSLGQPGGYTF.

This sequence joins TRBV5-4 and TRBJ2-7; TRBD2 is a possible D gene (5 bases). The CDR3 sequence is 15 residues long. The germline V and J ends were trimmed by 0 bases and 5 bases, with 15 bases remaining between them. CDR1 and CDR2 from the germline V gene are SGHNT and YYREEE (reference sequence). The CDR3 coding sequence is TGTGCCAGCAGCTTGGGGATAGGAACCGGGGACGAGCAGTACTTC. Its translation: CASSLGIGTGDEQYF.

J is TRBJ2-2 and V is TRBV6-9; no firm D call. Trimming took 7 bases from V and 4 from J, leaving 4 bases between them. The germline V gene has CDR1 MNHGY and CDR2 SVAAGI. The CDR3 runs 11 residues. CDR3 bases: TGTGCCAGCAAGGGCACCGGGGAGCTGTTTTTT. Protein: CASKGTGELFF.

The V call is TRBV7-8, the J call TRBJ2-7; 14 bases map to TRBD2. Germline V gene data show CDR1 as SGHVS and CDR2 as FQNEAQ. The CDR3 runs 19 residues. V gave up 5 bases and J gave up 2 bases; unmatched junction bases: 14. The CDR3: CASSPLKGLAGGGTYEQYF. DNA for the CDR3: TGTGCCAGCAGCCCCCTCAAAGGACTAGCGGGGGGCGGGACCTACGAGCAGTACTTC.

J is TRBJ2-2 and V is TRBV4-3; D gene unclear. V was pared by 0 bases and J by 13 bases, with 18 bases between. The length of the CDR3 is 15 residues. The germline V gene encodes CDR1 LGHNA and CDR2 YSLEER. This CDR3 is CASSQDRFGEKVLFF. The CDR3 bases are TGCGCCAGCAGCCAAGATCGTTTCGGAGAAAAGGTGCTGTTTTTT.